Listed below are T cell receptor beta chains from one sample, sequenced in a study of cytomegalovirus exposure and HLA in healthy donors. TCRdb's copy holds only in-frame clones and misses some; the assay was immunoSEQ multiplex PCR. The sample gives some 150,000 clones, around 74% of which show up once; roughly 2.8% is in the top ten. Sequences were obtained from PBMCs. The receptors shown here come from a man aged 18 to 29 in good health and CMV-seronegative. Both conserved end residues are part of each CDR3. The order of the fields is V gene, D gene, J gene, clone size, CDR3 protein, CDR3 DNA. The D gene is left open where the match is weak. Part of the rows lack a size; the others show once, few, many or a class for expanded clones.

TRBV4-1	NA	TRBJ1-2	once	CASSQDAGTRIGYTF	TGCGCCAGCAGCCAAGACGCCGGGACACGGATTGGCTACACCTTC
TRBV7-8	NA	TRBJ1-6	NA	CASSRRGGAGFYNSPLHF	TGTGCCAGCAGCCGCCGGGGGGGTGCAGGCTTTTATAATTCACCCCTCCACTTT
TRBV19	NA	TRBJ1-5	NA	CASSLGKGNQPQHF	TGTGCCAGTAGTTTAGGGAAGGGGAATCAGCCCCAGCATTTT
TRBV30	TRBD1	TRBJ1-6	once	CAWDRDRASSYNSPLHF	TGTGCCTGGGACCGGGACAGGGCTAGCTCCTATAATTCACCCCTCCACTTT
TRBV6-5	TRBD1	TRBJ1-1	once	CASMGTGVGTEAFF	TGTGCCAGCATGGGGACAGGGGTAGGCACTGAAGCTTTCTTT
TRBV12-5	NA	TRBJ2-3	NA	CASQQGLLTDTQYF	TGTGCTAGTCAACAGGGCCTCCTCACAGATACGCAGTATTTT
TRBV2	TRBD1	TRBJ1-2	NA	CASSDGQGANGYTF	TGTGCCAGCAGTGATGGACAGGGGGCGAATGGCTACACCTTC
TRBV14	TRBD1	TRBJ1-3	once	CASSQDPWGQGDTIYF	TGTGCCAGCAGCCAAGATCCCTGGGGACAGGGGGACACCATATATTTT
TRBV5-1	NA	TRBJ2-4	few	CASSPTPGPVRNIQYF	TGCGCCAGCAGCCCCACCCCAGGTCCCGTGCGAAACATTCAGTACTTC
TRBV6-5	NA	TRBJ1-1	few	CASSGPGATEAFF	TGTGCCAGCTCCGGTCCAGGGGCAACTGAAGCTTTCTTT
TRBV6-6	TRBD1	TRBJ1-1	NA	CASSESQGYTEAFF	TGTGCCAGCAGTGAGTCACAGGGGTACACTGAAGCTTTCTTT
TRBV5-8	TRBD1	TRBJ1-2	NA	CASSWGQGGGGYTF	TGTGCCAGCAGCTGGGGACAGGGCGGCGGTGGCTACACCTTC
TRBV11-2	TRBD1	TRBJ1-4	NA	CASSSRGQGATTNEKLFF	TGTGCCAGCAGCTCAAGGGGGCAGGGGGCGACAACTAATGAAAAACTGTTTTTT
TRBV2	TRBD1	TRBJ2-3	NA	CASSPGQGADTQYF	TGTGCCAGCAGCCCCGGACAGGGAGCGGATACGCAGTATTTT
TRBV7-9	NA	TRBJ2-5	few	CASSWAGRQETQYF	TGTGCCAGCAGCTGGGCGGGGAGACAAGAGACCCAGTACTTC
TRBV29-1	NA	TRBJ2-7	NA	CSVETGSSYEQYF	TGCAGCGTTGAAACGGGGAGCTCCTACGAGCAGTACTTC
TRBV7-9	TRBD1	TRBJ1-1	NA	CSSSSRQGKERGAEAFF	TGTTCCAGCAGCTCGCGACAGGGGAAAGAGAGAGGGGCTGAAGCTTTCTTT
TRBV5-1	TRBD1	TRBJ2-3	NA	CASSSGYWDRAGTDTQYF	TGCGCCAGCAGCTCGGGCTACTGGGACAGGGCGGGCACAGATACGCAGTATTTT
TRBV6-1	NA	TRBJ2-3	NA	CASSEFYTQYF	TGTGCCAGCAGTGAGTTCTATACGCAGTATTTT
TRBV7-8	NA	TRBJ2-1	NA	CASRESGNYNEQFF	TGTGCCAGTAGGGAGTCGGGGAACTACAATGAGCAGTTCTTC
TRBV9	TRBD1	TRBJ2-2	NA	CASSVDWDRQWELFF	TGTGCCAGCAGCGTAGATTGGGACAGGCAGTGGGAGCTGTTTTTT
TRBV7-9	NA	TRBJ1-4	few	CASSFGGAATNEKLFF	TGTGCCAGCAGCTTCGGGGGGGCAGCGACTAATGAAAAACTGTTTTTT
TRBV6-1	NA	TRBJ2-1	NA	CASRRQGPNEQFF	TGTGCCAGCAGGCGTCAGGGGCCGAATGAGCAGTTCTTC
TRBV7-2	NA	TRBJ2-7	NA	CASSLGPGGYYEQYF	TGTGCCAGCAGCTTAGGCCCCGGGGGATACTACGAGCAGTACTTC
TRBV9	TRBD1	TRBJ2-3	NA	CASSPWDSKADTQYF	TGTGCCAGCAGCCCATGGGACAGCAAGGCAGATACGCAGTATTTT
TRBV19	TRBD1	TRBJ2-3	few	CASNLPRDRGADTQYF	TGTGCCAGTAATTTACCCCGGGACAGGGGTGCGGATACGCAGTATTTT